Listed below are T cell receptor beta chains from one sample, sequenced in a study of blood T cell repertoires in COVID-19. TCRdb's copy holds only in-frame clones and misses some; the assay was immunoSEQ multiplex PCR. The repertoire holds fewer than 200,000 clones, with approximately 85% as singletons. Input material: peripheral blood. The receptors derive from a woman aged 80 or over with acute or convalescent COVID-19. CDR3s include the opening cysteine and the closing phenylalanine or tryptophan. Fields, in order: D gene, J gene, CDR3 length, clone size, V gene, CDR3 protein, CDR3 DNA. D genes are given only for firm matches. Clone size is stated in some rows and not others, as once, few, many or a class when expanded.

>.|TRBJ1-1|16|.|TRBV18
CASSPKEWGGDTEAFF
TGTGCCAGCTCACCAAAAGAATGGGGGGGGGACACTGAAGCTTTCTTT
>TRBD1|TRBJ2-7|16|.|TRBV6-5
CASSYSPGGISYEQYF
TGTGCCAGCAGTTACTCCCCAGGGGGCATCTCCTACGAGCAGTACTTC
>TRBD1|TRBJ1-2|15|.|TRBV11-2
CASSLVGTQGDGYTF
TGTGCCAGCAGCTTAGTAGGGACCCAGGGGGATGGCTACACCTTC
>.|TRBJ2-7|12|once|TRBV6-2/TRBV6-3
CASSNRAGEQYF
TGTGCCAGCAGTAACAGGGCTGGCGAGCAGTACTTC
>.|TRBJ1-3|15|.|TRBV5-1
CASSLNAGSGNTIYF
TGCGCCAGCAGCTTGAACGCAGGCTCTGGAAACACCATATATTTT
>.|TRBJ2-4|14|.|TRBV10-1
CASSDTSGMDIQYF
TGCGCCAGCAGTGATACGTCGGGTATGGACATTCAGTACTTC
>TRBD1|TRBJ1-2|14|few|TRBV4-3
CASSQEGQGGGYTF
TGCGCCAGCAGCCAAGAGGGGCAGGGGGGTGGCTACACCTTC
>.|TRBJ2-3|17|.|TRBV5-1
CASSLEAYGVDTDTQYF
TGCGCCAGCAGCTTGGAGGCGTACGGGGTTGACACAGATACGCAGTATTTT
>.|TRBJ1-2|18|.|TRBV6-1
CASSAPWGAEQGGYGYTF
TGTGCCAGCAGTGCCCCATGGGGGGCGGAACAGGGAGGGTATGGCTACACCTTC
>.|TRBJ1-5|15|.|TRBV20-1
CSAGEPDGSGQPQHF
TGCAGTGCTGGTGAGCCGGATGGGTCAGGGCAGCCCCAGCATTTT
>.|TRBJ2-2|13|.|TRBV12-3/TRBV12-4
CASSLSDTGELFF
TGTGCCAGCAGTTTGTCGGACACCGGGGAGCTGTTTTTT
>.|TRBJ2-1|16|.|TRBV11-3
CASSLGTAVSYNEQFF
TGTGCCAGCAGCTTAGGGACAGCCGTCTCCTACAATGAGCAGTTCTTC
>.|TRBJ2-3|15|.|TRBV7-7
CASSFSVSSTDTQYF
TGTGCCAGCAGCTTTAGCGTCTCTAGCACAGATACGCAGTATTTT
>.|TRBJ1-4|13|.|TRBV30
CAWTSTRREKLFF
TGTGCCTGGACGTCCACTCGCCGTGAAAAACTGTTTTTT
>.|TRBJ2-7|15|.|TRBV30
CAWRGGSGGYYEQYF
TGTGCCTGGAGGGGGGGATCCGGGGGATACTACGAGCAGTACTTC
>.|TRBJ2-1|13|.|TRBV11-1
CASSLAPENEQFF
TGTGCCAGCAGCTTAGCCCCTGAGAATGAGCAGTTCTTC
>TRBD1|TRBJ2-3|17|.|TRBV9
CASSSRGTGEGTDTQYF
TGTGCCAGCAGCTCAAGGGGGACAGGGGAAGGGACAGATACGCAGTATTTT
>.|TRBJ1-1|14|.|TRBV9
CASSVESRGTEAFF
TGTGCCAGCAGCGTAGAGAGCCGGGGGACTGAAGCTTTCTTT
>.|TRBJ2-5|16|.|TRBV11-1
CASSPQGLSSEETQYF
TGTGCCAGCAGCCCCCAGGGGTTAAGTTCGGAAGAGACCCAGTACTTC
>.|TRBJ1-2|13|.|TRBV2
CASSETGYYGYTF
TGTGCCAGCAGTGAGACGGGTTACTATGGCTACACCTTC
>.|TRBJ2-1|15|.|TRBV9
CASSDAVGGHNEQFF
TGTGCCAGCAGCGACGCTGTGGGAGGCCACAATGAGCAGTTCTTC
>.|TRBJ2-1|15|.|TRBV7-9
CASSLYGSDYNEQFF
TGTGCCAGCAGCTTATACGGGAGTGACTACAATGAGCAGTTCTTC
>.|TRBJ1-2|15|.|TRBV18
CASSPRDTSSDGYTF
TGTGCCAGCTCACCTCGGGACACGAGTTCGGATGGCTACACCTTC
>TRBD2|TRBJ2-3|17|.|TRBV5-4
CASSSPTSGRSTDTQYF
TGTGCCAGCAGCTCACCGACTAGCGGGAGGTCAACAGATACGCAGTATTTT
>.|TRBJ2-1|11|.|TRBV12-3/TRBV12-4
CASSRAGEQFF
TGTGCCAGCAGTCGCGCGGGTGAGCAGTTCTTC
>TRBD2|TRBJ2-1|12|.|TRBV10-3
CAIAGGGNEQFF
TGTGCCATAGCGGGAGGGGGCAATGAGCAGTTCTTC
>TRBD2|TRBJ2-1|14|.|TRBV7-9
CASSLTSGSGEQFF
TGTGCCAGCAGCTTAACTAGCGGGAGTGGTGAGCAGTTCTTC
>.|TRBJ1-2|15|.|TRBV4-3
CASSQAGRGSYGYTF
TGCGCCAGCAGCCAAGCTGGCAGGGGAAGCTATGGCTACACCTTC
>.|TRBJ2-5|14|.|TRBV5-1
CASSFPGVGETQYF
TGCGCCAGCAGCTTCCCGGGGGTGGGAGAGACCCAGTACTTC
>.|TRBJ2-7|14|.|TRBV6-1
CASSEAPLPYEQYF
TGTGCCAGCAGTGAAGCGCCACTTCCCTACGAGCAGTACTTC
>.|TRBJ2-7|15|few|TRBV4-2
CASSQEGGQAYEQYF
TGTGCCAGCAGCCAAGAAGGAGGCCAGGCCTACGAGCAGTACTTC
>TRBD1|TRBJ2-2|19|.|TRBV19
CASSIDVWDRGRKTGELFF
TGTGCCAGTAGTATAGACGTGTGGGACAGGGGGAGGAAAACCGGGGAGCTGTTTTTT
>.|TRBJ2-1|14|.|TRBV27
CASSQLGGVNEQFF
TGTGCCAGCAGTCAGTTAGGGGGGGTCAATGAGCAGTTCTTC
>.|TRBJ1-4|15|.|TRBV5-5
CASSSVYGAGEKLFF
TGTGCCAGCAGCTCCGTCTATGGGGCTGGGGAAAAACTGTTTTTT
>.|TRBJ1-4|12|.|TRBV7-9
CASSTPSGKLFF
TGTGCCAGCAGCACCCCCTCAGGAAAACTGTTTTTT
>TRBD2|TRBJ2-1|15|.|TRBV7-2
CASSLTGGGYNEQFF
TGTGCCAGCAGCTTAACCGGCGGGGGGTACAATGAGCAGTTCTTC
>.|TRBJ1-1|13|.|TRBV27
CASSPLNRPEAFF
TGTGCCAGCAGTCCCCTTAACAGGCCTGAAGCTTTCTTT